This TCR beta chain was recovered during a study of radiotherapy plus CTLA-4 blockade in lung cancer. The V segment lost 5 bases and the J segment 4 bases; nucleotides outside the gene matches: 2. The length of the CDR3 is 13 residues. Germline loops: CDR1 SSHAT, CDR2 FNYEAQ (reference sequence). Data came from immunoSEQ multiplex PCR; TCRdb stores just in-frame clones and leaves some out. Of roughly 100,000 clones detected, about 81% appear once; the ten largest clones hold 3% to 3.5%. The TCR comes from a human donor with non-small cell lung cancer who had a partial response to radiotherapy plus ipilimumab. The source material was peripheral blood, sampled from a patient treated with radiotherapy plus ipilimumab. The gene calls are TRBV7-7 and TRBJ2-5; 9 bases are shared with TRBD1. The CDR3 sequence: CASSETGGETQYF. Written as DNA, the CDR3 is TGTGCCAGCAGCGAGACAGGGGGAGAGACCCAGTACTTC. The whole variable domain, remainder taken from reference TRBV7-7 and TRBJ2-5, is GAGVSQSPRYKVTKRGQDVTLRCDPISSHATLYWYQQALGQGPEFLTYFNYEAQPDKSGLPSDRFSAERPEGSISTLTIQRTEQRDSAMYRCASSETGGETQYFGPGTRLLVL.